This TCR beta chain was found in a study of blood T cell repertoires in COVID-19. About the research overall: COVID-19 samples collected from the United States, Italy and Spain covered acute and convalescent phases. Sources were T cells, B-cell-depleted T cells, or PBMCs; the material itself was cDNA or gDNA.

V was pared by 4 bases and J by 3 bases, with 20 bases between. The length of the CDR3 is 17 residues. The germline CDR1 and CDR2 sequences are SGHTS and YDEGEE. Patients of the Seattle cohort, enrolled during active infection, were followed longitudinally. Original analysis: Reference gene primer amplification in the assay estimated nucleated cell counts. The method was immunoSEQ multiplex PCR; TCRdb's version includes in-frame clones alone and lacks a portion of them. For V, J and clone size, that table is used; D and trimming come from the DNA. This sample yields over 450,000 clones, of which about 91% are seen a single time; about 1% belongs to the top ten.

The chain is built from TRBV5-8 and TRBJ1-5; D is uncertain. The sample taken for sequencing was peripheral blood. The sequence was collected from a young man with COVID-19, enrolled during active disease. Here the CDR3 DNA reads TGTGCCAGCAGCATCCTGGTGAGAGCGAGTGACAATCAGCCCCAGCATTTT. As protein: CASSILVRASDNQPQHF.